The sequence of this TCR beta chain was determined in a study of tumor-infiltrating lymphocytes in glioblastoma multiforme. V trimming: 4 bases; J trimming: 10 bases; junction bases outside the gene matches: 10. Germline V CDR1 and CDR2: DFQATT, SNEGSKA (reference sequence). The CDR3 extends over 14 amino acids. As to this clonotype: Its target is not known.

TCRB libraries came from RNA via three nested multiplex PCR rounds. In TCRdb, the multiplex PCR reads were re-called with MiXCR into one record per CDR3 protein. The data hold 25,000 to 40,000 distinct CDR3 sequences, with roughly two thirds observed a single time. Regarding the study as a whole: Just one glioblastoma patient contributed to the TCR-mutation comparison.

The sample comprised brain tumor tissue. V usage is TRBV20-1 and J usage is TRBJ2-1, with 10 bases fitting TRBD1. This TCR was sampled from a male donor with glioblastoma. The CDR3 loop is CSATDGTGAGEQFF. The CDR3 nucleotides read TGCAGTGCTACTGATGGGACAGGGGCGGGGGAGCAGTTCTTC.